Listed here are 32 T cell receptor beta chains from one sample, sequenced in a study of glioma-infiltrating T cells after dendritic cell vaccination. Using immunoSEQ multiplex PCR, the repertoire was profiled, and TCRdb retains in-frame clones only, with some absent. In the table there are about 50,000 clones, over 75% of which are singletons. The sequenced sample was blood, obtained before dendritic cell vaccination. These receptors all stem from a human donor with glioblastoma.

The J gene is TRBJ1-1, the V gene TRBV5-8; the D gene is possibly TRBD1 (5 bases). Between the trimmed V and J ends, which lost 4 bases and 1 base, there was a span of 8 bases. The CDR3 sequence is 13 residues long. Germline loops: CDR1 SGHTS, CDR2 YDEGEE. The CDR3 spells CASSGQGNTEAFF. DNA for the CDR3: TGTGCCAGCAGCGGGCAGGGGAACACTGAAGCTTTCTTT.

This clone was seen only once. The chain combines TRBV18 with TRBJ2-7, with TRBD1 matching 7 bases. J gave up 5 bases and V 3 bases, and 4 bases lay outside the gene matches. Germline CDR1 KGHSH, CDR2 LQKENI. The CDR3 extends over 13 amino acids. For the CDR3, the DNA is TGTGCCAGCTCACCCCTGGGGACAGACGAGCAGTACTTC. Translated: CASSPLGTDEQYF.

V and J are TRBV19 and TRBJ2-2; D gene unclear. There are 13 residues in the CDR3. CDR1 LNHDA and CDR2 SQIVND come from the germline V gene (reference sequence). Trimming removed 1 base at V and 6 bases at J, with 6 bases between. The CDR3 sequence: CASSIARSGELFF. In DNA, the CDR3 is TGTGCCAGTAGTATAGCGAGGTCCGGGGAGCTGTTTTTT. Based on the CDR3 plus reference TRBV19 and TRBJ2-2, the full variable domain is DGGITQSPKYLFRKEGQNVTLSCEQNLNHDAMYWYRQDPGQGLRLIYYSQIVNDFQKGDIAEGYSVSREKKESFPLTVTSAQKNPTAFYLCASSIARSGELFFGEGSRLTVL.

This rearrangement joins TRBV29-1 to TRBJ2-7; possibly TRBD2 for D (6 bases). This CDR3 is built from 10 residues. Germline lookup yields CDR1 SQVTM and CDR2 ANQGSEA. V lost 7 bases to trimming and J lost 6 bases, with 10 bases between them. The CDR3 region has the DNA TGCAGCGCGGGGGACGGCGAGCAGTACTTC. Its protein is CSAGDGEQYF.

This sequence joins TRBV19 and TRBJ1-2; no clear D. The CDR3 is 15 amino acids. The germline V and J ends were trimmed by 5 bases and 0 bases, with 13 bases remaining between them. CDR1 LNHDA and CDR2 SQIVND come from the germline V gene (reference sequence). CDR3 sequence reads: CASSANSAANYGYTF. The CDR3 DNA is TGTGCCAGTAGTGCCAACTCTGCCGCTAACTATGGCTACACCTTC.

The J gene is TRBJ2-3, the V gene TRBV7-2; the match to TRBD2 covers 9 bases. The CDR3 runs 16 residues. Germline values: CDR1 SGHTA, CDR2 FQGNSA. The junction had 6 bases not matched to a gene; V was cut back by 1 base and J by 4 bases. The CDR3 loop is CASSLVASGEPDTQYF. Here the CDR3 DNA reads TGTGCCAGCAGCTTAGTAGCTAGCGGGGAACCAGATACGCAGTATTTT.

The chain has TRBV27 and TRBJ1-5; no firm D call. The CDR3 length is 14 residues. The germline gives CDR1 MNHEY, CDR2 SMNVEV (reference sequence). Trimming took off 6 bases at V and 2 bases at J, with 11 bases between the two ends. The CDR3 sequence: CASRQNGGNQPQHF. Written as DNA, the CDR3 is TGTGCCAGCAGGCAGAACGGGGGCAATCAGCCCCAGCATTTT.

The rearrangement uses TRBV6-5 and TRBJ2-5; TRBD1 aligns across 7 bases. CDR1 and CDR2 from the germline V gene are MNHEY and SVGAGI. The CDR3 totals 13 residues. After removal of 5 bases from V and 5 bases from J, the junction contained 5 bases not matched to a gene. CDR3 sequence (DNA): TGTGCCAGCAGTCACAGGGGTAGGGAGACCCAGTACTTC. Translation: CASSHRGRETQYF.

The chain combines TRBV10-3 with TRBJ2-5; D is possibly TRBD2 (6 bases). The V gene lost 3 bases and the J gene lost 3 bases, with 8 bases spanning the gap. Germline lookup yields CDR1 ENHRY and CDR2 SYGVKD. The CDR3 spans 13 residues. The CDR3: CAISDRGKETQYF. The CDR3 DNA is TGTGCCATCAGTGATCGGGGGAAAGAGACCCAGTACTTC.

V is TRBV10-1 and J is TRBJ2-7; D not resolved. Germline V gene sequence: CDR1 WNHNN, CDR2 SYGVQD (reference sequence). This CDR3 has 9 residues. Trimming took 9 bases from V and 11 from J, leaving 11 bases between them. For the CDR3, the DNA is TGCGCCAGTGTAATTTTCGAGTACTTC. It is translated as CASVIFEYF.

The chain is built from TRBV11-3 and TRBJ2-5; TRBD2 matches 8 bases. The V segment lost 6 bases and the J segment 5 bases; nucleotides outside the gene matches: 11. The CDR3 runs 15 residues. Germline V gene lookup returns CDR1 SGHNT and CDR2 YENEEA. CDR3 sequence: CASRRLASPGETQYF. Here the CDR3 DNA reads TGTGCCAGCAGAAGACTAGCGTCCCCCGGGGAGACCCAGTACTTC.

This chain joins TRBV7-9 and TRBJ1-4; 10 nucleotides agree with TRBD1. Germline V gene data show CDR1 as SEHNR and CDR2 as FQNEAQ (reference sequence). The CDR3 contains 16 residues. The J segment lost 8 bases and the V segment lost 5 bases, leaving 11 bases of the junction unmatched. CDR3 region: CASSASPGQGREKLFF. Written as DNA, the CDR3 is TGTGCCAGCAGCGCGAGTCCGGGACAGGGGCGCGAAAAACTGTTTTTT.

In this sample, this clone turned up a few times. The V and J genes are TRBV7-2 and TRBJ1-2, with TRBD1 identical over 9 bases. Losses at the gene ends were 5 bases for V and 3 bases for J; bases not matched to a gene: 1. CDR1 and CDR2 from the germline V gene are SGHTA and FQGNSA. The CDR3 loop spans 13 amino acids. The chain's CDR3 is CASSNRGHYGYTF. CDR3 DNA sequence: TGTGCCAGCAGCAACAGGGGGCACTATGGCTACACCTTC.

The chain employs TRBV19 and TRBJ2-3; 9 nucleotides match TRBD2. Looked up from germline, CDR1 is LNHDA and CDR2 is SQIVND (reference sequence). The CDR3 is 14 residues long. The junction had 2 bases not matched to a gene; V was cut back by 3 bases and J by 4 bases. The CDR3 DNA follows: TGTGCCAGTAGTATTGGGACTAGCCCAGATACGCAGTATTTT. Its translation is CASSIGTSPDTQYF.

A few counts support this clone. This chain connects TRBV11-3 to TRBJ2-5; D call uncertain. Trimming pared 5 bases from V and 1 base from J, leaving 5 bases between. Looked up from germline, CDR1 is SGHNT and CDR2 is YENEEA. This CDR3 has 12 residues. The CDR3 DNA reads TGTGCCAGCAGCGGGCGCCAAGAGACCCAGTACTTC. Its protein is CASSGRQETQYF.

The chain uses TRBV7-2 and TRBJ1-1; D is perhaps TRBD1 (5 bases). Trimming stripped 5 bases from V and 4 bases from J, with 11 bases between. The CDR3 extends over 13 amino acids. The germline CDR1 and CDR2 sequences are SGHTA and FQGNSA. The CDR3 DNA sequence: TGTGCCAGCAGCCCACCAGGGTTCACTGAAGCTTTCTTT. Translating gives CASSPPGFTEAFF.

The CDR3 bases are TGTGCCAGCAGTCAATCGGGATCCTCCTACGAGCAGTACTTC. It is translated as CASSQSGSSYEQYF. V and J are TRBV6-5 and TRBJ2-5, with D perhaps TRBD2 (5 bases). The J call is uncertain, as TRBJ2-7 better fits the DNA end. The CDR3 has 14 amino acids. Germline V gene lookup returns CDR1 MNHEY and CDR2 SVGAGI.

V and J are TRBV18 and TRBJ1-2, with 7 bases identical to TRBD1. With 3 bases clipped from V and 8 bases from J, the junction kept 6 bases outside the gene matches. The CDR3 consists of 13 residues. Germline V gene sequence: CDR1 KGHSH, CDR2 LQKENI. The CDR3 DNA sequence: TGTGCCAGCTCACCTAAGACAGGGTACGGCTACACCTTC. Its protein is CASSPKTGYGYTF.

The chain combines TRBV5-1 with TRBJ2-1, with 10 bases that match TRBD2. Trimming at V came to 0 bases and at J to 8 bases, leaving 8 bases not matched to a gene. Germline CDR1 reads SGHRS; CDR2 reads YFSETQ. CDR3 length equals 16 residues. CDR3 protein: CASSLEPSGSIHEQFF. The CDR3 DNA sequence: TGCGCCAGCAGCTTGGAGCCTAGCGGGAGTATCCATGAGCAGTTCTTC.

The V call is TRBV6-1, the J call TRBJ1-2; 7 bases agree with TRBD1. The CDR3 loop spans 13 amino acids. V lost 2 bases, J lost 7 bases, and 4 bases stayed unmatched. Germline CDR1 reads MNHNS; CDR2 reads SASEGT. CDR3 residues: CASSEPDRTGYTF. In DNA form, the CDR3 reads TGTGCCAGCAGTGAACCGGACAGGACTGGCTACACCTTC.

The chain couples TRBV4-1 to TRBJ2-5; 10 positions agree with TRBD1. J gave up 4 bases and V 2 bases, and 4 bases lay outside the gene matches. Germline V CDR1 and CDR2: MGHRA, YSYEKL. The CDR3 covers 15 residues. CDR3 sequence (DNA): TGCGCCAGCAGCCAAAGGACAGGGGGTAGAGAGACCCAGTACTTC. Protein product: CASSQRTGGRETQYF.

V usage is TRBV19 and J usage is TRBJ1-1, with D possibly TRBD1 on 5 matching bases. Germline V gene sequence: CDR1 LNHDA, CDR2 SQIVND (reference sequence). The CDR3 has 13 residues. The V end was cut by 7 bases, the J end by 5 bases, with 14 bases between. The CDR3 sequence: CASTLGGSTEAFF. As DNA, the CDR3 is TGTGCCAGTACCTTGGGGGGTAGTACTGAAGCTTTCTTT.

CDR3 sequence reads: CASSYPGSGYTF. Written as DNA, the CDR3 is TGTGCCAGCAGTTACCCAGGGTCCGGCTACACCTTC. The rearrangement uses TRBV6-5 and TRBJ1-2, with TRBD1 as a possible D gene (5 bases). This CDR3 has 12 amino acids. The V end lost 2 bases, the J end lost 8 bases, and 9 bases lay between the germline ends. Germline CDR1 MNHEY, CDR2 SVGAGI.

The CDR3 bases are TGTGCCAGCATTCTCGGCGGGAAAAACACCGGGGAGCTGTTTTTT. Translated: CASILGGKNTGELFF. The genes are TRBV28 and TRBJ2-2, with D perhaps TRBD2 (6 bases). Trimming shortened V by 7 bases and J by 2 bases, and 14 bases separated the two germline ends. The CDR3 loop spans 15 amino acids. Germline-derived CDR1 and CDR2 are MDHEN and SYDVKM. Full variable domain (outside the CDR3, taken from reference TRBV28 and TRBJ2-2): DVKVTQSSRYLVKRTGEKVFLECVQDMDHENMFWYRQDPGLGLRLIYFSYDVKMKEKGDIPEGYSVSREKKERFSLILESASTNQTSMYLCASILGGKNTGELFFGEGSRLTVL.

This clone appeared once. CDR3: CASSNGLGLYNEQFF. CDR3 DNA sequence: TGCGCCAGCAGTAATGGTCTGGGGCTTTACAATGAGCAGTTCTTC. The chain links TRBV5-1 to TRBJ2-1, with a possible D match to TRBD1 (5 bases). Germline V CDR1 and CDR2: SGHRS, YFSETQ. V was clipped by 5 bases and J by 4 bases, with 16 bases between them. This CDR3 contains 15 residues.

CDR3 loop: CASSYLTGKVEAFF. The CDR3 nucleotides read TGTGCCAGCAGCTATCTAACAGGGAAGGTTGAAGCTTTCTTT. V is TRBV7-9 and J is TRBJ1-1; D may be TRBD1 (6 bases). CDR1 and CDR2 from the germline V gene are SEHNR and FQNEAQ (reference sequence). V shed 4 bases and J shed 7 bases, with 16 bases lying between them. The CDR3 spans 14 residues.

The rearrangement links TRBV19 to TRBJ1-1; D unclear. Trimming shortened V by 6 bases and J by 0 bases, and 20 bases separated the two germline ends. Germline values: CDR1 LNHDA, CDR2 SQIVND (reference sequence). The CDR3 length is 17 residues. The CDR3 loop reads CASSLPQVKKMNTEAFF. The CDR3, as DNA: TGTGCCAGTAGCCTTCCGCAGGTAAAAAAAATGAACACTGAAGCTTTCTTT.

V gene TRBV6-1 combines with J gene TRBJ1-5; weak D call: TRBD1 (5 bases). Trimming took off 4 bases at V and 6 bases at J, with 16 bases between the two ends. The CDR3 is made up of 15 amino acids. In germline, CDR1 is MNHNS, CDR2 SASEGT. As DNA, the CDR3 is TGTGCCAGCAGTGTGCCGGGGGTTAAGGGTCAGCCCCAGCATTTT. Amino acids: CASSVPGVKGQPQHF.

The chain joins TRBV6-1 to TRBJ1-4, with a tentative D call TRBD1 (5 bases). The CDR3 loop spans 16 amino acids. In germline, CDR1 is MNHNS, CDR2 SASEGT. Trimming shortened V by 1 base and J by 0 bases, and 9 bases separated the two germline ends. Here the CDR3 reads CASSEGTRATNEKLFF. In DNA form, the CDR3 reads TGTGCCAGCAGTGAAGGGACCAGGGCAACTAATGAAAAACTGTTTTTT.

CDR3 residues: CASSPAPAGGSQPQHF. For the CDR3, the DNA is TGTGCCAGCAGCCCTGCTCCCGCGGGGGGGAGTCAGCCCCAGCATTTT. The rearrangement uses TRBV7-2 and TRBJ1-5; D is possibly TRBD1 (5 bases). The V gene's germline CDR1 is SGHTA and CDR2 FQGNSA. This CDR3 comprises 16 residues. Deletions cut 5 bases from V and 6 bases from J, with 20 bases between.

V and J are TRBV9 and TRBJ2-7, with no clear D. The CDR3 is 13 amino acids. The V end was cut by 2 bases, the J end by 3 bases, with 9 bases between. The germline gives CDR1 SGDLS, CDR2 YYNGEE. This CDR3 reads CASSVSHRYEQYF. DNA for the CDR3: TGTGCCAGCAGCGTGTCACACCGCTACGAGCAGTACTTC.

In this sample, this clone turned up once. The V call is TRBV5-6, the J call TRBJ1-2; TRBD1 aligns across 9 bases. The V segment lost 4 bases and the J segment 0 bases; nucleotides outside the gene matches: 4. The CDR3 loop spans 15 amino acids. Germline V gene sequence: CDR1 SGHDT, CDR2 YYEEEE. The CDR3 sequence is CASSIGTGSNYGYTF. In DNA, the CDR3 is TGTGCCAGCAGCATCGGGACAGGGTCTAACTATGGCTACACCTTC.